These 7 T cell receptor beta chains were sequenced from one sample in a study of blood T cell repertoires in COVID-19. TCRdb keeps only in-frame clones here, not all; method: immunoSEQ multiplex PCR. Of some 140,000 clones in the sample, around 78% were seen once. Specimen: peripheral blood. These receptors all stem from a man at least 80 years old with acute or convalescent COVID-19.

This clone has only one observation. The chain couples TRBV28 to TRBJ2-2, with D unclear. CDR1 is MDHEN, CDR2 SYDVKM, per germline. V lost 3 bases and J 2 bases, leaving 4 bases between the germline ends. The CDR3 runs 13 residues. CDR3 region: CASSLTNTGELFF. For the CDR3, the DNA is TGTGCCAGCAGTTTGACAAACACCGGGGAGCTGTTTTTT. The full variable domain, in which reference TRBV28 and TRBJ2-2 provide the parts outside the CDR3, is DVKVTQSSRYLVKRTGEKVFLECVQDMDHENMFWYRQDPGLGLRLIYFSYDVKMKEKGDIPEGYSVSREKKERFSLILESASTNQTSMYLCASSLTNTGELFFGEGSRLTVL.

The chain links TRBV4-2 to TRBJ1-6; possibly TRBD1 for D (5 bases). This CDR3 spans 16 amino acids. The V end lost 1 base, the J end lost 7 bases, and 14 bases lay between the germline ends. CDR1 is LGHNA and CDR2 is YNFKEQ in the germline V gene. The DNA for the CDR3 is TGTGCCAGCAGCCAAGCCGGGGGGGGGTTCAATTCACCCCTCCACTTT. Residues: CASSQAGGGFNSPLHF.

V is TRBV5-1 and J is TRBJ1-2, with D possibly TRBD1 on 5 matching bases. Trimming cost V 4 bases and J 5 bases, with 12 bases left between them. CDR3 length: 13 amino acids. Germline V gene data show CDR1 as SGHRS and CDR2 as YFSETQ. The CDR3 sequence: CASSLGEEYGYTF. The CDR3 DNA sequence: TGCGCCAGCAGCCTGGGGGAGGAATATGGCTACACCTTC.

A few counts support this clone. The rearrangement links TRBV6-5 to TRBJ2-7, with D possibly being TRBD2 (6 bases). V shed 0 bases and J shed 0 bases, with 9 bases lying between them. There are 15 residues in the CDR3. Germline V gene data show CDR1 as MNHEY and CDR2 as SVGAGI. CDR3 coding DNA: TGTGCCAGCAGTTACTCTCCCGGGAGCTCCTACGAGCAGTACGTC. Protein product: CASSYSPGSSYEQYV.

The rearrangement uses TRBV12-3 or TRBV12-4 and TRBJ1-1, with no clear D. Trimming cost V 3 bases and J 4 bases, with 9 bases left between them. The CDR3 sequence is 13 residues long. The CDR3 DNA reads TGTGCCAGCAGTTTTACGGAGGGCACTGAAGCTTTCTTT. Residues: CASSFTEGTEAFF.

This chain connects TRBV6-5 to TRBJ1-6; D is unresolved. The V end lost 0 bases, the J end lost 7 bases, and 7 bases lay between the germline ends. This CDR3 is 14 amino acids long. Germline loops: CDR1 MNHEY, CDR2 SVGAGI. CDR3 loop: CASSYSDSNSPLHF. The CDR3 nucleotides are TGTGCCAGCAGTTACTCCGACTCCAATTCACCCCTCCACTTT.

The chain links TRBV29-1 to TRBJ1-3; weak D call: TRBD1 (6 bases). The CDR3 extends over 16 amino acids. Germline CDR1 SQVTM, CDR2 ANQGSEA. The V end lost 4 bases, the J end lost 0 bases, and 16 bases lay between the germline ends. The DNA for the CDR3 is TGCAGCGTTGTATCCAGGACAGAAAACTCTGGAAACACCATATATTTT. This sequence encodes CSVVSRTENSGNTIYF.